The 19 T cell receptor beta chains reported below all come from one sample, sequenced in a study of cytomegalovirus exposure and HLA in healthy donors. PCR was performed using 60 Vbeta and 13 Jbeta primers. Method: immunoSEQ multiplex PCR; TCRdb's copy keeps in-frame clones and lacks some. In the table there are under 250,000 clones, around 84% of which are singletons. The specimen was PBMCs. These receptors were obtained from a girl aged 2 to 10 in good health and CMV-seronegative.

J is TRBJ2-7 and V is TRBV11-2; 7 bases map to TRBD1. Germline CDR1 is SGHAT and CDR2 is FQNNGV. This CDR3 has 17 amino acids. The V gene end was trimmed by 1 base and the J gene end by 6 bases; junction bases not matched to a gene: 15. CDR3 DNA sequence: TGTGCCAGCAGCTTAGGCGAGACAGGGTGGGCGAGATCCGAGCAGTACTTC. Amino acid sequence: CASSLGETGWARSEQYF.

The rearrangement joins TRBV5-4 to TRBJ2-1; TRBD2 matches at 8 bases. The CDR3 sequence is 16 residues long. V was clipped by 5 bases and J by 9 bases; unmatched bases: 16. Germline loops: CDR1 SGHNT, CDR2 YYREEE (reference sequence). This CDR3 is CASRRPGTSNPGEQFF. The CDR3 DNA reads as TGTGCCAGCAGACGTCCCGGGACTAGTAATCCGGGTGAGCAGTTCTTC.

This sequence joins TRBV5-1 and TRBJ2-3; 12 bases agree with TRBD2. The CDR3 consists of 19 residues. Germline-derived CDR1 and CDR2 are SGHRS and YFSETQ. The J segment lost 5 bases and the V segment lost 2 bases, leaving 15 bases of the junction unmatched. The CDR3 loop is CASSFGLAGSLSFGDTQYF. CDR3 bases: TGCGCCAGCAGCTTTGGACTAGCGGGGTCTCTATCCTTTGGAGATACGCAGTATTTT.

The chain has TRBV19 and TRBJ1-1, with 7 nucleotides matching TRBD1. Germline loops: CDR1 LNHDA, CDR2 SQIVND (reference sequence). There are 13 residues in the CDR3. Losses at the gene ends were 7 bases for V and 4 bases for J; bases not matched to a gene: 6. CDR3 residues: CASTLTGTTEAFF. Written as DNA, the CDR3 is TGTGCCAGTACCCTGACAGGGACCACTGAAGCTTTCTTT.

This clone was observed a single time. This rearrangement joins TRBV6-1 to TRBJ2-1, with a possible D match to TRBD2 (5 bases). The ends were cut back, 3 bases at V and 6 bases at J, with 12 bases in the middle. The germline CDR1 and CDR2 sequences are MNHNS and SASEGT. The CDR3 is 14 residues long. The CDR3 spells CASSDEGRTNEQFF. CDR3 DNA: TGTGCCAGCAGTGATGAGGGCAGGACCAATGAGCAGTTCTTC.

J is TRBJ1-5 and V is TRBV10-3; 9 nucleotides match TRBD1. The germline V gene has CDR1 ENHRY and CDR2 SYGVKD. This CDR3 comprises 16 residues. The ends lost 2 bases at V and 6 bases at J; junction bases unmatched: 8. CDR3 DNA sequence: TGTGCCATCAGTGAGGGTAACAGGGGGCTCGGTCAGCCCCAGCATTTT. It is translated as CAISEGNRGLGQPQHF.

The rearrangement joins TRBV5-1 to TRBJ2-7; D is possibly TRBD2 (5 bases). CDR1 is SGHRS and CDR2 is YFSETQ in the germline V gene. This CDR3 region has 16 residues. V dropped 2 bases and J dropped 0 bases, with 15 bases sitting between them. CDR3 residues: CASSFRRQTSSYEQYF. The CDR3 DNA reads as TGCGCCAGCAGCTTTAGGCGGCAAACTAGCTCCTACGAGCAGTACTTC.

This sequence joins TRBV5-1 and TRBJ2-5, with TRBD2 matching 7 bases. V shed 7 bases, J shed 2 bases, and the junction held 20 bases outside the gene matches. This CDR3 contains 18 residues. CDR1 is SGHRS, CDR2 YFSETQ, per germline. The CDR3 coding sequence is TGCGCCAGCTCGGGCGGTGAGGGAGGGCCCCTCCCACAAGAGACCCAGTACTTC. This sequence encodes CASSGGEGGPLPQETQYF. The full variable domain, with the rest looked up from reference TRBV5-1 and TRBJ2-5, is KAGVTQTPRYLIKTRGQQVTLSCSPISGHRSVSWYQQTPGQGLQFLFEYFSETQRNKGNFPGRFSGRQFSNSRSEMNVSTLELGDSALYLCASSGGEGGPLPQETQYFGPGTRLLVL.

CDR3 region: CASSVTTDRATNTGELFF. The CDR3 coding sequence is TGTGCCAGCAGCGTCACCACCGACAGGGCTACGAACACCGGGGAGCTGTTTTTT. The chain has TRBV7-9 and TRBJ2-2, with 7 bases fitting TRBD1. This CDR3 has 18 amino acids. V lost 5 bases to trimming and J lost 0 bases; unmatched junction nucleotides: 12. Germline CDR1 is SEHNR and CDR2 is FQNEAQ (reference sequence).

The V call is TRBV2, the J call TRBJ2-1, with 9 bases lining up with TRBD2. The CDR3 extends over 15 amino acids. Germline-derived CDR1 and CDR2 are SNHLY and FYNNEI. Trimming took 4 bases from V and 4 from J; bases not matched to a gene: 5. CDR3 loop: CASSGVTSGYNEQFF. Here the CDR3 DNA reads TGTGCCAGCAGTGGTGTGACTAGCGGTTACAATGAGCAGTTCTTC.

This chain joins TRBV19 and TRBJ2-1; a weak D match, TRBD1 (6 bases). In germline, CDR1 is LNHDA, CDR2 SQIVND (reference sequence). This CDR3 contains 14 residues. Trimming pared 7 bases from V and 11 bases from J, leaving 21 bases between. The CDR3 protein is CASTEMDSRSKQFF. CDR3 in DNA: TGTGCCAGTACCGAGATGGACAGCCGCAGTAAGCAGTTCTTC.

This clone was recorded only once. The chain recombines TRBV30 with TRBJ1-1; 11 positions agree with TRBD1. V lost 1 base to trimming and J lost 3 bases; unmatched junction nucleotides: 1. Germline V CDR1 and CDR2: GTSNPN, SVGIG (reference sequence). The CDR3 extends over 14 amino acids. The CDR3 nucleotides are TGTGCCTGGAGTGGGGGACAGGGGGACACTGAAGCTTTCTTT. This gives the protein CAWSGGQGDTEAFF.

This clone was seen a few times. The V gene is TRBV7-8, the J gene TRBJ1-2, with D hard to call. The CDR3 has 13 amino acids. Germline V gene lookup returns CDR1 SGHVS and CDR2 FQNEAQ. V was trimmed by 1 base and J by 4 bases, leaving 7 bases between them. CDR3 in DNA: TGTGCCAGCAGCTTAGATGCGGGCTATGGCTACACCTTC. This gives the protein CASSLDAGYGYTF.

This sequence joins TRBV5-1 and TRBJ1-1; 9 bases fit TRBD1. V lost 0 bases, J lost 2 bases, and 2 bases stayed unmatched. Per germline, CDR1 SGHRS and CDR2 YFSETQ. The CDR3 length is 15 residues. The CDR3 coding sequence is TGCGCCAGCAGCTTGGCGGGACAGGGAAACACTGAAGCTTTCTTT. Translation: CASSLAGQGNTEAFF.

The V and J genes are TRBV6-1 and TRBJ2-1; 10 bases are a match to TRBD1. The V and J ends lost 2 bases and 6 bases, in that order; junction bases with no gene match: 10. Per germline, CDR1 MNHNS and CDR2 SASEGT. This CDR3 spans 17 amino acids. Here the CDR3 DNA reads TGTGCCAGCAGTGAATTTATGGGACAGGGGATCTTCAATGAGCAGTTCTTC. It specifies CASSEFMGQGIFNEQFF.

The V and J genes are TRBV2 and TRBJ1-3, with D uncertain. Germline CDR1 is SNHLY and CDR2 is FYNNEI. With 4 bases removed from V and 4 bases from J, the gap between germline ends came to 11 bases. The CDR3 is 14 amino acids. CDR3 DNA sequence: TGTGCCAGCAGTGTCAACAGCCCCGGAAACACCATATATTTT. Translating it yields CASSVNSPGNTIYF.

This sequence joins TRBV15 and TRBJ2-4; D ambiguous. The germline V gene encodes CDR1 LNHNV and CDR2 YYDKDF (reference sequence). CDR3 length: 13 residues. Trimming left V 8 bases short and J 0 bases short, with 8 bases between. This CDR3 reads CATSPLAKNIQYF. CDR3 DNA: TGTGCCACCTCTCCTCTAGCCAAAAACATTCAGTACTTC.

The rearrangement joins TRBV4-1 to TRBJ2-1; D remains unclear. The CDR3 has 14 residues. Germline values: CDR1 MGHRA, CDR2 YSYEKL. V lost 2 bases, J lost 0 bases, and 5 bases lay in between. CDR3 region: CASSQLGSYNEQFF. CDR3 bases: TGCGCCAGCAGCCAACTAGGCTCCTACAATGAGCAGTTCTTC.

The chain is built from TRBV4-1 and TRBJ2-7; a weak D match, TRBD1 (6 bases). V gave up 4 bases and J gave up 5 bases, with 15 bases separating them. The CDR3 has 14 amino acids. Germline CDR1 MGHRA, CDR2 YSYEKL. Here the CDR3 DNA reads TGCGCCAGCAGCCGCTCAGGGGCTGAGGACGAGCAGTACTTC. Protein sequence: CASSRSGAEDEQYF.